This is a list of T cell receptor beta chains from one sample in a study of glioma-infiltrating T cells after dendritic cell vaccination. Some clones are missing from TCRdb's copy, which holds only in-frame ones; the method was immunoSEQ multiplex PCR. The sample includes just under 100,000 clones, around 80% seen only once; the top ten take approximately 5.4%. The material sequenced was blood, taken after dendritic cell vaccination. These receptors came from a human donor with glioblastoma. Each CDR3 is given with its conserved first and last residue. A D gene is named only where the DNA matches it firmly. Only part of the rows carry a size: once, few, many, or a class if the clone is expanded.

d_call | j_call | v_call | clone_size | cdr3_aa | cdr3_nt
TRBD2 | TRBJ2-5 | TRBV6-5 | NA | CASSYNLWTRVETQYF | TGTGCCAGCAGTTACAATTTGTGGACTAGGGTAGAGACCCAGTACTTC
TRBD1 | TRBJ2-7 | TRBV30 | NA | CAWSRPGQGGYEQYF | TGTGCCTGGAGTCGTCCGGGACAGGGTGGCTACGAGCAGTACTTC
TRBD1 | TRBJ1-5 | TRBV27 | NA | CASSSTGTGWGNQPQHF | TGTGCCAGCAGTTCTACCGGGACAGGGTGGGGAAATCAGCCCCAGCATTTT
NA | TRBJ1-3 | TRBV30 | NA | CAWKTASNTIYF | TGTGCCTGGAAGACAGCATCTAACACCATATATTTT
TRBD2 | TRBJ2-5 | TRBV2 | NA | CASSELTSGGLQETQYF | TGTGCCAGCAGTGAGCTAACTAGCGGGGGGCTACAAGAGACCCAGTACTTC
TRBD1 | TRBJ1-1 | TRBV6-6 | NA | CASSYWATGMNTEAFF | TGTGCCAGCAGTTACTGGGCGACAGGGATGAACACTGAAGCTTTCTTT
NA | TRBJ2-3 | TRBV7-2 | NA | CASSLVGAGTDTQYF | TGTGCCAGCAGCTTAGTTGGAGCGGGCACAGATACGCAGTATTTT
NA | TRBJ1-1 | TRBV11-1 | NA | CASSLGLTDTEAFF | TGTGCCAGCAGCTTGGGGCTCACTGACACTGAAGCTTTCTTT
TRBD1 | TRBJ2-5 | TRBV2 | NA | CASSGVRGMETQYF | TGTGCCAGCAGTGGTGTCAGGGGGATGGAGACCCAGTACTTC
NA | TRBJ2-4 | TRBV5-4 | NA | CASTNSLSGKNIQYF | TGTGCCAGCACCAATAGCTTGAGTGGCAAAAACATTCAGTACTTC
TRBD1 | TRBJ1-5 | TRBV30 | once | CAWSTRPKPFRTGVYGNQPQHF | TGTGCCTGGAGTACCCGACCCAAGCCATTTAGGACAGGGGTTTACGGCAATCAGCCCCAGCATTTT
TRBD2 | TRBJ2-7 | TRBV28 | NA | CASTETGTSGVSAYEQYF | TGTGCCAGCACCGAAACCGGGACTAGCGGGGTATCAGCCTACGAGCAGTACTTC
TRBD2 | TRBJ2-1 | TRBV9 | NA | CASSAHYSGNYEQFF | TGTGCCAGCAGCGCTCACTATAGCGGGAACTATGAGCAGTTCTTC
TRBD1 | TRBJ1-5 | TRBV15 | NA | CATRLDRGNQPQHF | TGTGCCACCAGGCTAGACAGGGGCAATCAGCCCCAGCATTTT
TRBD1 | TRBJ2-5 | TRBV4-1 | NA | CASSRGDRQETQYF | TGCGCCAGCAGCCGTGGGGACAGACAAGAGACCCAGTACTTC
TRBD2 | TRBJ2-7 | TRBV11-2 | NA | CASRRLAASSPPYEQYF | TGTGCCAGCAGGCGACTAGCCGCCAGTTCACCTCCCTACGAGCAGTACTTC
TRBD1 | TRBJ2-3 | TRBV10-3 | NA | CAIRGQGAGVPKQYF | TGTGCCATCAGGGGTCAGGGGGCGGGTGTCCCTAAGCAGTATTTT
NA | TRBJ2-3 | TRBV5-1 | NA | CASSFDSDTDTQYF | TGCGCCAGCAGCTTCGACAGCGACACAGATACGCAGTATTTT
NA | TRBJ2-5 | TRBV5-1 | NA | CASSDGLGWESQETQYF | TGCGCCAGCAGCGATGGCCTGGGGTGGGAGAGCCAAGAGACCCAGTACTTC
TRBD1 | TRBJ1-5 | TRBV6-5 | NA | CASGPTGGGGQPQHF | TGTGCCAGCGGACCGACAGGGGGCGGAGGTCAGCCCCAGCATTTT
TRBD2 | TRBJ2-1 | TRBV19 | NA | CASSIDKPGLAFYHEQFF | TGTGCCAGTAGTATAGATAAACCGGGACTAGCATTTTATCATGAGCAGTTCTTC
NA | TRBJ1-5 | TRBV28 | once | CASSLRTLGRGGQPQHF | TGTGCCAGCAGTTTACGGACCTTGGGTCGAGGAGGCCAGCCCCAGCATTTT
NA | TRBJ1-1 | TRBV27 | few | CASSFSVNTEAFF | TGTGCCAGCAGTTTTTCAGTGAACACTGAAGCTTTCTTT
NA | TRBJ2-2 | TRBV11-2 | NA | CASSSGTQNTGELFF | TGTGCCAGCAGCTCCGGGACTCAGAACACCGGGGAGCTGTTTTTT
NA | TRBJ1-2 | TRBV7-9 | NA | CASSPPLRVGVRGYTF | TGTGCCAGCAGCCCCCCCCTCCGGGTGGGAGTGAGGGGCTACACCTTC
TRBD1 | TRBJ2-7 | TRBV28 | NA | CASSLPTGTVYEQYF | TGTGCCAGCAGTTTGCCCACGGGGACAGTCTACGAGCAGTACTTC
TRBD2 | TRBJ2-5 | TRBV29-1 | NA | CSVEGPTSGGGTQYF | TGCAGCGTTGAAGGCCCGACTAGCGGGGGTGGGACCCAGTACTTC
TRBD1 | TRBJ1-2 | TRBV10-3 | NA | CAIRPGQGVLGYTF | TGTGCCATCAGGCCGGGACAGGGGGTGCTGGGCTACACCTTC
NA | TRBJ1-1 | TRBV19 | NA | CASSIVRGTEAFF | TGTGCCAGTAGTATAGTAAGGGGTACTGAAGCTTTCTTT
NA | TRBJ1-1 | TRBV30 | NA | CAWSRTGTPTAFF | TGTGCCTGGAGCAGAACAGGTACCCCTACGGCTTTCTTT
NA | TRBJ2-7 | TRBV27 | NA | CASSFMAEGSYEQYF | TGTGCCAGCAGTTTTATGGCAGAGGGTTCCTACGAGCAGTACTTC
NA | TRBJ1-3 | TRBV27 | NA | CASSFIYREPGNTIYF | TGTGCCAGCAGTTTTATTTACAGGGAACCTGGAAACACCATATATTTT
TRBD2 | TRBJ2-5 | TRBV29-1 | NA | CSAGTSGETQYF | TGCAGCGCCGGGACTAGCGGAGAGACCCAGTACTTC
NA | TRBJ1-2 | TRBV19 | NA | CASSIPGGKPNYGYTF | TGTGCCAGTAGTATCCCGGGAGGCAAACCTAACTATGGCTACACCTTC
NA | TRBJ2-7 | TRBV14 | NA | CASSQGAEPHEQYF | TGTGCCAGCAGCCAAGGAGCGGAGCCCCACGAGCAGTACTTC
NA | TRBJ2-5 | TRBV2 | NA | CASSTGVETQYF | TGTGCCAGCAGTACGGGGGTAGAGACCCAGTACTTC
TRBD2 | TRBJ2-3 | TRBV5-4 | few | CASSLYSAGTATDTQYF | TGTGCCAGCAGCTTGTATTCAGCGGGAACAGCCACAGATACGCAGTATTTT
NA | TRBJ1-1 | TRBV4-1 | NA | CASSQGAGQRTEAFF | TGCGCCAGCAGCCAAGGAGCGGGGCAGAGAACTGAAGCTTTCTTT
NA | TRBJ2-5 | TRBV19 | NA | CASNREGETQYF | TGTGCCAGTAACAGGGAAGGGGAGACCCAGTACTTC
NA | TRBJ1-2 | TRBV5-4 | once | CAYQGIANYGYTF | TGTGCCTACCAGGGGATAGCTAACTATGGCTACACCTTC
NA | TRBJ2-7 | TRBV27 | NA | CASRPPDSYEQYF | TGTGCCAGCAGGCCCCCGGACAGCTACGAGCAGTACTTC
NA | TRBJ1-4 | TRBV19 | NA | CASSETTATNEKLFF | TGTGCCAGTAGTGAAACGACAGCAACTAATGAAAAACTGTTTTTT
NA | TRBJ2-3 | TRBV6-5 | NA | CASSLQHTDTQYF | TGTGCCAGCAGTTTACAGCACACAGATACGCAGTATTTT
NA | TRBJ1-2 | TRBV10-2 | NA | CASGGGYGYTF | TGCGCCAGCGGGGGGGGGTATGGCTACACCTTC
NA | TRBJ2-1 | TRBV5-6 | NA | CASSSGVKYNEQFF | TGTGCCAGCAGCTCAGGGGTTAAGTACAATGAGCAGTTCTTC
TRBD1 | TRBJ2-1 | TRBV19 | NA | CATVATGGPSSYNEQFF | TGCGCCACGGTGGCGACAGGGGGACCGAGCTCCTACAATGAGCAGTTCTTC
NA | TRBJ2-7 | TRBV6-1 | NA | CASSPQREFGYEQYF | TGTGCCAGCAGCCCCCAAAGGGAGTTCGGCTACGAGCAGTACTTC
TRBD1 | TRBJ1-1 | TRBV10-3 | NA | CAIRGQGSSEAFF | TGTGCCATCAGGGGACAGGGTAGTTCTGAAGCTTTCTTT
NA | TRBJ2-2 | TRBV7-2 | NA | CASSIGLTNTGELFF | TGTGCCAGCAGCATAGGACTCACGAACACCGGGGAGCTGTTTTTT
TRBD2 | TRBJ2-5 | TRBV25-1 | NA | CASSAGGETQYF | TGTGCCAGCAGTGCGGGGGGGGAGACCCAGTACTTC
TRBD2 | TRBJ2-1 | TRBV9 | few | CASSLGTSGGHYNEQFF | TGTGCCAGCAGCCTTGGGACTAGCGGGGGGCATTACAATGAGCAGTTCTTC
NA | TRBJ2-1 | TRBV19 | NA | CASSIVSLLGEQFF | TGTGCCAGTAGTATAGTGAGCCTTCTCGGGGAGCAGTTCTTC
NA | TRBJ1-2 | TRBV30 | NA | CAWSPPRPGYGYTF | TGTGCCTGGAGTCCCCCCCGGCCAGGCTATGGCTACACCTTC
NA | TRBJ1-1 | TRBV5-1 | NA | CASSFQGFNAEAFF | TGCGCCAGCAGCTTCCAGGGGTTTAACGCTGAAGCTTTCTTT
NA | TRBJ1-5 | TRBV18 | few | CASSNTGVGNQPQHF | TGTGCCAGCTCAAACACCGGGGTAGGCAATCAGCCCCAGCATTTT
NA | TRBJ2-2 | TRBV5-1 | NA | CASSFFPGAGELFF | TGCGCCAGCAGCTTTTTCCCCGGGGCCGGGGAGCTGTTTTTT
NA | TRBJ2-6 | TRBV7-3 | few | CASSYRFGGANVLTF | TGTGCCAGCAGCTACCGGTTCGGTGGGGCCAACGTCCTGACTTTC
NA | TRBJ1-1 | TRBV30 | NA | CAWAPPFAGTEAFF | TGTGCCTGGGCGCCTCCCTTCGCGGGCACTGAAGCTTTCTTT